This passage covers 11 T cell receptor beta chains from one sample sequenced in a study of blood T cell repertoires in COVID-19. Produced via immunoSEQ multiplex PCR; TCRdb's table is partial and in-frame only. The data show fewer than 350,000 clones, roughly 89% seen once. Sequenced sample: PBMCs or T cells enriched from blood (not recorded which). These receptors were taken from a woman between 18 and 29 years old with acute COVID-19.

This chain connects TRBV13 to TRBJ2-5; TRBD1 agrees at 12 bases. Germline-derived CDR1 and CDR2 are PRHDT and FYEKMQ (reference sequence). V was clipped by 5 bases and J by 5 bases; unmatched bases: 21. This CDR3 spans 20 amino acids. The CDR3 spells CASSRRGRDRGLLLTETQYF. CDR3 nucleotide sequence: TGTGCCAGCAGCCGCCGTGGGAGGGACAGGGGGCTTCTTTTGACGGAGACCCAGTACTTC.

This clone occurred a few times. This rearrangement joins TRBV11-2 to TRBJ2-1, with TRBD1 matching over 8 bases. Germline V gene sequence: CDR1 SGHAT, CDR2 FQNNGV. CDR3 size: 14 residues. The trim removed 1 base at V and 9 bases at J, leaving 5 bases unmatched. CDR3 loop: CASSLVRGLGEQFF. Written as DNA, the CDR3 is TGTGCCAGCAGCTTAGTCAGGGGGCTAGGTGAGCAGTTCTTC.

This clone was seen once. V usage is TRBV7-8 and J usage is TRBJ1-4, with unresolved D. V lost 3 bases to trimming and J lost 4 bases, with 21 bases between them. The CDR3 covers 18 residues. From germline, CDR1 is SGHVS and CDR2 FQNEAQ. Written as DNA, the CDR3 is TGTGCCAGCAGCTTCTCCCGGGAACGAGGGTGGGATAATGAAAAACTGTTTTTT. The encoded protein is CASSFSRERGWDNEKLFF.

V and J are TRBV4-2 and TRBJ2-1; TRBD1 is a possible D gene (5 bases). The CDR3 loop spans 14 amino acids. Germline lookup yields CDR1 LGHNA and CDR2 YNFKEQ. V was cut by 5 bases and J by 5 bases, with 13 bases left in between. The CDR3 DNA reads as TGTGCCAGCAGCAAAAGACAGCCGGACAATGAGCAGTTCTTC. Translation: CASSKRQPDNEQFF.

The chain recombines TRBV19 with TRBJ2-3; D perhaps matches TRBD1 (5 bases). Germline CDR1 is LNHDA and CDR2 is SQIVND (reference sequence). The CDR3 sequence is 18 residues long. V dropped 0 bases and J dropped 3 bases, with 19 bases sitting between them. CDR3 loop: CASSIDWAGRVDTDTQYF. In nucleotides, the CDR3 is TGTGCCAGTAGTATAGATTGGGCCGGCAGGGTCGATACAGATACGCAGTATTTT.

This clone came up many times. The chain uses TRBV19 and TRBJ1-1, with TRBD1 matching over 10 bases. Germline V gene sequence: CDR1 LNHDA, CDR2 SQIVND (reference sequence). CDR3 length: 18 amino acids. V shed 3 bases, J shed 1 base, and the junction held 11 bases outside the gene matches. CDR3: CASSIVRDRGRSNTEAFF. The CDR3 DNA is TGTGCCAGTAGTATCGTACGGGACAGGGGCCGCTCGAACACTGAAGCTTTCTTT.

This clone showed up just once. The J gene is TRBJ1-1, the V gene TRBV6-5; 10 positions agree with TRBD1. V trimming: 6 bases; J trimming: 7 bases; junction bases outside the gene matches: 8. The CDR3 contains 14 residues. CDR1 and CDR2 (germline): MNHEY, SVGAGI. CDR3 in amino acids: CASSEGQGSFEAFF. The CDR3, as DNA: TGTGCCAGCAGCGAGGGACAGGGGAGTTTTGAAGCTTTCTTT.

This clone came up once. The chain recombines TRBV7-2 with TRBJ2-3; 10 bases match TRBD2. Trimming removed 3 bases from V and 4 bases from J; junction bases left unmatched: 7. CDR3 size: 16 residues. Germline lookup yields CDR1 SGHTA and CDR2 FQGNSA. The CDR3 DNA is TGTGCCAGCAGCTTTCCAGCGGGAGGGCCGCCAGATACGCAGTATTTT. The encoded protein is CASSFPAGGPPDTQYF. Variable domain in full (rest from reference TRBV7-2 and TRBJ2-3): GAGVSQSPSNKVTEKGKDVELRCDPISGHTALYWYRQSLGQGLEFLIYFQGNSAPDKSGLPSDRFSAERTGGSVSTLTIQRTQQEDSAVYLCASSFPAGGPPDTQYFGPGTRLTVL.

The chain recombines TRBV19 with TRBJ2-3; D call uncertain. There are 14 residues in the CDR3. Trimming shortened V by 11 bases and J by 5 bases, and 20 bases separated the two germline ends. Germline CDR1 LNHDA, CDR2 SQIVND (reference sequence). DNA of the CDR3: TGTGCCTCCTCTATCCTTGGAGTAGGAGATACGCAGTATTTT. It is translated as CASSILGVGDTQYF.

V usage is TRBV27 and J usage is TRBJ2-1; 9 nucleotides align to TRBD2. The junction had 1 base not matched to a gene; V was cut back by 0 bases and J by 1 base. Germline CDR1 MNHEY, CDR2 SMNVEV (reference sequence). The CDR3 has 16 amino acids. Here the CDR3 reads CASSLSSGRSYNEQFF. In DNA, the CDR3 is TGTGCCAGCAGTTTATCTAGCGGGAGATCCTACAATGAGCAGTTCTTC.

This chain connects TRBV4-1 to TRBJ2-7; tentative D call: TRBD1 (6 bases). Trimming removed 4 bases at V and 5 bases at J, with 15 bases between. This CDR3 is built from 14 residues. Germline V gene data show CDR1 as MGHRA and CDR2 as YSYEKL. The CDR3 region is CASSRDRYDHEQYF. In nucleotides, the CDR3 is TGCGCCAGCAGCCGAGACAGGTATGACCACGAGCAGTACTTC.